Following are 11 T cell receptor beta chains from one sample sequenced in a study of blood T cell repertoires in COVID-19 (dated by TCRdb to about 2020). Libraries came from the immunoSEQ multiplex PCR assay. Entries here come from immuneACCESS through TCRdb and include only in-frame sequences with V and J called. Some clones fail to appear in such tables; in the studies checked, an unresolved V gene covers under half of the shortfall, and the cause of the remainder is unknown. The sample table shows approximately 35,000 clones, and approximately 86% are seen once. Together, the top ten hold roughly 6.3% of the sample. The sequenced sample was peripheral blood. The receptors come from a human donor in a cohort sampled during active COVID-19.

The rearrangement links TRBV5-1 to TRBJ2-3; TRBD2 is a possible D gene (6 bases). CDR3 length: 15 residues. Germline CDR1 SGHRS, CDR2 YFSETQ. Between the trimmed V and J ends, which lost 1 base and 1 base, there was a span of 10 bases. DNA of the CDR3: TGCGCCAGCAGCTTGTTCGCTAGCGGCACAGATACGCAGTATTTT. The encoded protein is CASSLFASGTDTQYF.

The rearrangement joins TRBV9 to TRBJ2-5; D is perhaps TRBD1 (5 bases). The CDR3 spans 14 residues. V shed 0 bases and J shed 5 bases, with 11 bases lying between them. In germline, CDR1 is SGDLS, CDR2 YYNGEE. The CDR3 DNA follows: TGTGCCAGCAGCGTAGAGGGGTCCAAGGAGACCCAGTACTTC. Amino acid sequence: CASSVEGSKETQYF.

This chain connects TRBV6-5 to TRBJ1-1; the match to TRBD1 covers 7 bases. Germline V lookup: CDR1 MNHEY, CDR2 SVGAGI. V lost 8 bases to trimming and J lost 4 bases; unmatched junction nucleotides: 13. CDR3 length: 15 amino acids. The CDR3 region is CASESGRGHGTEAFF. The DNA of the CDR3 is TGTGCCAGCGAATCGGGAAGGGGGCACGGCACTGAAGCTTTCTTT.

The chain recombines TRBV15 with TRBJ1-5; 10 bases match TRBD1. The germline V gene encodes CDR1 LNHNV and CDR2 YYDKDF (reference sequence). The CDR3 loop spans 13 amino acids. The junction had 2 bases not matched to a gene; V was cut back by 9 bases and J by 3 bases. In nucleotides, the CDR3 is TGTGCCACGGGACAGGGGAACAATCAGCCCCAGCATTTT. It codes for CATGQGNNQPQHF.

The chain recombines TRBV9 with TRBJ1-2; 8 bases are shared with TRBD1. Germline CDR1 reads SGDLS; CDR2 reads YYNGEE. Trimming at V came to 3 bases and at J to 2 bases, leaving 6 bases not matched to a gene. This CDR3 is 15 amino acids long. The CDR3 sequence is CASSARTGLNYGYTF. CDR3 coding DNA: TGTGCCAGCAGCGCTCGGACAGGGCTCAACTATGGCTACACCTTC.

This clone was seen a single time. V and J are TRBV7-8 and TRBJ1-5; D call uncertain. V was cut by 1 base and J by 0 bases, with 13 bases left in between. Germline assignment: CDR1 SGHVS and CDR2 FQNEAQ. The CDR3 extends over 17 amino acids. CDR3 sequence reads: CASSLDLREISNQPQHF. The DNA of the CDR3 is TGTGCCAGCAGCTTAGATTTGAGGGAAATTAGCAATCAGCCCCAGCATTTT.

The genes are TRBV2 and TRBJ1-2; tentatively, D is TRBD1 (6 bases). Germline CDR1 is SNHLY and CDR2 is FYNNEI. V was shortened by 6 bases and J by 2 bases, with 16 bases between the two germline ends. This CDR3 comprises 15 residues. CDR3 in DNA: TGTGCCAGCAGCAAAAATACGAGGGGGAACTATGGCTACACCTTC. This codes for CASSKNTRGNYGYTF.

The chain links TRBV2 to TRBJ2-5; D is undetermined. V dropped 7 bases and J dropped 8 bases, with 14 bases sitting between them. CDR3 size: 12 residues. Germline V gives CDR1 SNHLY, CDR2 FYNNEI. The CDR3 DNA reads TGTGCCAGCACTCAACAGTCCCTCACCCAGTACTTC. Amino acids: CASTQQSLTQYF.

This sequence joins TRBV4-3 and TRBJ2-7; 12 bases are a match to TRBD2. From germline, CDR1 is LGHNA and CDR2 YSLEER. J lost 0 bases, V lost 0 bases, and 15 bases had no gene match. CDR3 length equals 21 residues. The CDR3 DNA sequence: TGCGCCAGCAGCCAAGAGGTTATTAGGACTAGCGGGAATTGGAGCTCCTACGAGCAGTACTTC. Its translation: CASSQEVIRTSGNWSSYEQYF.

Here the CDR3 reads CASKSGVWNQPQHF. The DNA for the CDR3 is TGTGCCAGCAAATCCGGGGTATGGAATCAGCCCCAGCATTTT. The V call is TRBV2, the J call TRBJ1-5; D gene uncertain. This CDR3 contains 14 residues. Germline CDR1 reads SNHLY; CDR2 reads FYNNEI. The ends were cut back, 7 bases at V and 4 bases at J, with 14 bases in the middle.

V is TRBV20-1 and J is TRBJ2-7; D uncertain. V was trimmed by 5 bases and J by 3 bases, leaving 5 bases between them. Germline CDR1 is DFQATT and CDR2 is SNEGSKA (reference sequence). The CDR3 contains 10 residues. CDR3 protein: CSAANYEQYF. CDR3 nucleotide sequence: TGCAGTGCTGCGAACTACGAGCAGTACTTC.